This T cell receptor (beta chain) was observed in a study of regulatory T cells in long-lasting Graves disease. To make TCR beta libraries, researchers used iRepertoire HTBI primers and Arm-PCR of CDR3 regions. TCRdb itself ran the multiplex PCR reads through MiXCR, one entry per CDR3 protein. This table has 360,000 or so distinct CDR3 sequences, 16% appearing once. CDR3 length: 15 residues. With 5 bases clipped from V and 3 bases from J, the junction kept 8 bases outside the gene matches. From germline, CDR1 is DFQATT and CDR2 SNEGSKA (reference sequence). Stated time point: newly diagnosed GD, antithyroid drugs for less than 3 months. Scientists built the TCR library using RNA that was extracted from PBMCs. Study-level results: Persistent Graves' cases showed lower TCR diversity than newly diagnosed cases.

This clonotype was detected ten times or more. The antigen remains unidentified. In addition, the sample was reused for a study of T cells in Graves' hyperthyroidism and ophthalmopathy. From that study: Patients aged 18 to 65 had newly diagnosed hyperthyroidism that had lasted under 2 months.

The genes are TRBV20-1 and TRBJ2-7; 12 bases fit TRBD2. Sequenced here: peripheral blood mononuclear cells (PBMCs), sampled at new diagnosis, from a patient treated with antithyroid drugs. The source of this sequence is a man between 35 and 55 years old with Graves disease. The CDR3 region is CSALNLLAGGYEQYF. Here the CDR3 DNA reads TGCAGTGCTCTTAACCTACTAGCGGGGGGCTACGAGCAGTACTTC.